This paragraph covers one TCR beta chain sequence. This sample stems from a study of CD8+ T cells in alopecia areata. Study information: Treated patients were given 5 to 10 mg oral tofacitinib twice daily. Once tofacitinib had been taken for 6 to 18 months, 6 months off drug followed.

V lost 4 bases and J lost 6, with 15 bases in between. CDR3 length: 13 amino acids. Looked up from germline, CDR1 is SQVTM and CDR2 is ANQGSEA. RNA was extracted and reverse transcribed into cDNA as the sequencing template. Repertoires were generated with immunoSEQ multiplex PCR, while TCRdb's copy carries only in-frame clones and drops some. The table lists over 100,000 clones, roughly 50% of them singletons. Peripheral blood samples and lesional scalp punch biopsies were obtained from alopecia areata patients. The sample in question was CD8+ T cells sorted from blood, obtained at week 0. The receptor was isolated from a human donor with alopecia areata. The gene calls are TRBV29-1 and TRBJ2-5; perhaps TRBD2 as D (5 bases). DNA of the CDR3: TGCAGCGTTGTGAGGGCCATCACACAGACCCAGTACTTC. This codes for CSVVRAITQTQYF.